This TCR beta chain was captured in a study of cytomegalovirus exposure and HLA in healthy donors. This clone has just one count. The antigen is undetermined. The PCR contained 60 Vbeta and 13 Jbeta primers. The repertoire was sequenced with immunoSEQ multiplex PCR; TCRdb's copy has only in-frame clones and lacks some. The sample carries 140,000 to 150,000 clones, 77% recorded once. This CDR3 has 14 residues. Trimming pared 0 bases from V and 4 bases from J, leaving 9 bases between. Germline CDR1 reads GTSNPN; CDR2 reads SVGIG (reference sequence). Study-wide points: Among the CMV-associated chains, three were confirmed in vitro as specific for CMV antigens. Reportedly, diagnosis of cytomegalovirus status by the classifier showed high specificity and sensitivity.

The receptor comes from a male donor in good health and CMV-seronegative. Specimen: PBMCs. The chain links TRBV30 to TRBJ2-2; tentative D call: TRBD1 (6 bases). Here the CDR3 reads CAWSVAGATGELFF. In DNA form, the CDR3 reads TGTGCCTGGAGTGTTGCAGGGGCCACCGGGGAGCTGTTTTTT.